Shown below are 23 T cell receptor beta chains from a single sample sequenced in a study of T cell responses to AZD1222 COVID-19 vaccine. Clones were sequenced by immunoSEQ multiplex PCR, and TCRdb holds only the in-frame ones, with some missing. The sample holds roughly 100,000 clones, about 89% seen once. The sample consisted of peripheral blood, taken 28 days after the second dose of the MenACWY control vaccine. These receptor sequences come from an adult who received the MenACWY meningococcal vaccine as a control.

The rearrangement links TRBV4-3 to TRBJ1-3; D is unclear. In germline, CDR1 is LGHNA, CDR2 YSLEER. V gave up 4 bases and J gave up 1 base, with 11 bases separating them. This CDR3 is built from 15 residues. CDR3 protein: CASSRGRVSGNTIYF. CDR3 nucleotides: TGCGCCAGCAGCCGGGGTCGTGTTTCTGGAAACACCATATATTTT.

The chain combines TRBV20-1 with TRBJ2-3, with 8 bases matching TRBD2. The CDR3 loop spans 14 amino acids. Germline V gene sequence: CDR1 DFQATT, CDR2 SNEGSKA (reference sequence). J gave up 6 bases and V 3 bases, and 8 bases lay outside the gene matches. The CDR3 protein is CSASPGGARDTQYF. In DNA, the CDR3 is TGCAGTGCTAGTCCCGGGGGGGCCAGGGATACGCAGTATTTT.

The chain carries TRBV9 and TRBJ1-5, with 9 bases that match TRBD1. Germline loops: CDR1 SGDLS, CDR2 YYNGEE. The J segment lost 2 bases and the V segment lost 3 bases, leaving 18 bases of the junction unmatched. The CDR3 consists of 20 residues. The CDR3 bases are TGTGCCAGCAGCGGTAGATGGACAGGGGCGAACGCGTATGGCAATCAGCCCCAGCATTTT. Protein product: CASSGRWTGANAYGNQPQHF. The entire variable domain, with the rest obtained from reference TRBV9 and TRBJ1-5, is as follows: DSGVTQTPKHLITATGQRVTLRCSPRSGDLSVYWYQQSLDQGLQFLIQYYNGEERAKGNILERFSAQQFPDLHSELNLSSLELGDSALYFCASSGRWTGANAYGNQPQHFGDGTRLSIL.

This chain joins TRBV10-1 and TRBJ1-1; 8 bases line up with TRBD1. The CDR3 extends over 14 amino acids. V shed 5 bases and J 5 bases; nucleotides not matched to a gene: 7. Germline V gene data show CDR1 as WNHNN and CDR2 as SYGVQD (reference sequence). The CDR3 DNA sequence: TGCGCCAGCAGTCCGAGCAGGGGGCAAACTGAAGCTTTCTTT. Its protein is CASSPSRGQTEAFF.

J is TRBJ2-3 and V is TRBV6-4, with TRBD2 identical over 8 bases. J lost 2 bases, V lost 5 bases, and 3 bases had no gene match. The CDR3 length is 14 residues. Germline CDR1 reads MRHNA; CDR2 reads SNTAGT. DNA for the CDR3: TGTGCCAGCAGTTCCGGGGGGGTCACAGATACGCAGTATTTT. Amino acids: CASSSGGVTDTQYF.

This sequence joins TRBV6-5 and TRBJ2-6; D remains unclear. V dropped 5 bases and J dropped 2 bases, with 7 bases sitting between them. The germline CDR1 and CDR2 sequences are MNHEY and SVGAGI. This CDR3 comprises 14 residues. The CDR3 loop reads CASSTRTGANVLTF. The CDR3 coding sequence is TGTGCCAGCAGTACCCGTACTGGGGCCAACGTCCTGACTTTC.

V and J are TRBV15 and TRBJ1-2; D is possibly TRBD1 (5 bases). The ends were cut back, 4 bases at V and 10 bases at J, with 10 bases in the middle. This CDR3 has 11 residues. Germline V gene lookup returns CDR1 LNHNV and CDR2 YYDKDF (reference sequence). This chain's CDR3 is CATSTGLAYTF. DNA for the CDR3: TGTGCCACCAGCACAGGGTTGGCCTACACCTTC.

V is TRBV6-6 and J is TRBJ2-2, with D perhaps matching TRBD1 (6 bases). V was trimmed by 2 bases and J by 7 bases, leaving 14 bases between them. This CDR3 spans 15 amino acids. The germline V gene has CDR1 MNHNY and CDR2 SVGAGI (reference sequence). CDR3 sequence: CASSYQGTQDGELFF. The CDR3 bases are TGTGCCAGCAGTTACCAGGGGACACAGGACGGGGAGCTGTTTTTT.

This chain connects TRBV7-8 to TRBJ2-1; tentative D call: TRBD2 (6 bases). Looked up from germline, CDR1 is SGHVS and CDR2 is FQNEAQ. The CDR3 loop spans 18 amino acids. The V gene lost 0 bases and the J gene lost 2 bases, with 17 bases spanning the gap. The CDR3 DNA reads TGTGCCAGCAGCTTAGCCGCGCCCCTAGCGTCTCCCTACAATGAGCAGTTCTTC. Amino acid sequence: CASSLAAPLASPYNEQFF.

The V gene is TRBV7-9, the J gene TRBJ1-2, with TRBD1 matching 10 bases. The trim removed 5 bases at V and 4 bases at J, leaving 1 base unmatched. The CDR3 loop spans 13 amino acids. Germline V CDR1 and CDR2: SEHNR, FQNEAQ (reference sequence). This chain's CDR3 is CASSRQGAYGYTF. In DNA, the CDR3 is TGTGCCAGCAGCCGACAGGGGGCCTATGGCTACACCTTC.

This rearrangement joins TRBV5-6 to TRBJ1-2; unclear D gene. V lost 0 bases to trimming and J lost 8 bases, with 11 bases between them. The CDR3 covers 13 residues. Looked up from germline, CDR1 is SGHDT and CDR2 is YYEEEE. The CDR3 loop is CASSLGPGEGYTF. DNA for the CDR3: TGTGCCAGCAGCTTGGGGCCTGGTGAGGGCTACACCTTC. Full variable domain (missing parts from reference TRBV5-6 and TRBJ1-2): DAGVTQSPTHLIKTRGQQVTLRCSPKSGHDTVSWYQQALGQGPQFIFQYYEEEERQRGNFPDRFSGHQFPNYSSELNVNALLLGDSALYLCASSLGPGEGYTFGSGTRLTVV.

The V gene is TRBV7-9, the J gene TRBJ1-2, with TRBD1 as a possible D gene (5 bases). The CDR3 loop spans 14 amino acids. The germline V gene encodes CDR1 SEHNR and CDR2 FQNEAQ (reference sequence). The germline V and J ends were trimmed by 5 bases and 2 bases, with 12 bases remaining between them. The CDR3 spells CASSITGTNYGYTF. The CDR3 DNA reads TGTGCCAGCAGCATAACCGGGACGAACTATGGCTACACCTTC.

Details on this clone: Germline and junction disagree at one end, which may indicate a read error. The chain joins TRBV2 to TRBJ2-7, with D perhaps TRBD1 (6 bases). The CDR3 is made up of 12 amino acids. Germline loops: CDR1 SNHLY, CDR2 FYNNEI. The CDR3 DNA reads as TGTGCCAGCAAGGGGGACACCGTCTTTGCTCCATTC. This encodes CASKGDTVFAPF.

The V and J genes are TRBV7-9 and TRBJ1-2; 8 nucleotides line up with TRBD1. J lost 6 bases, V lost 4 bases, and 10 bases had no gene match. CDR1 is SEHNR and CDR2 is FQNEAQ in the germline V gene (reference sequence). CDR3 length equals 15 residues. CDR3 protein: CASSSWTGREDGYTF. DNA for the CDR3: TGTGCCAGCAGCTCCTGGACAGGGAGGGAAGATGGCTACACCTTC. The complete variable domain, with remaining parts taken from reference TRBV7-9 and TRBJ1-2, reads DTGVSQNPRHKITKRGQNVTFRCDPISEHNRLYWYRQTLGQGPEFLTYFQNEAQLEKSRLLSDRFSAERPKGSFSTLEIQRTEQGDSAMYLCASSSWTGREDGYTFGSGTRLTVV.

The chain uses TRBV20-1 and TRBJ1-2; no clear D. Germline-derived CDR1 and CDR2 are DFQATT and SNEGSKA (reference sequence). With 3 bases removed from V and 8 bases from J, the gap between germline ends came to 13 bases. The CDR3 sequence is 12 residues long. Written as DNA, the CDR3 is TGCAGTGCTAGTCAGGACCTCCAAGGCTACACCTTC. Translation: CSASQDLQGYTF.

The V and J genes are TRBV4-2 and TRBJ2-2; TRBD2 is a possible D gene (5 bases). The CDR3 runs 15 residues. The V end was cut by 2 bases, the J end by 4 bases, with 11 bases between. Per the germline V gene, CDR1 is LGHNA and CDR2 is YNFKEQ. In nucleotides, the CDR3 is TGTGCCAGCAGCCAATTCTTACTAGTCACCGGGGAGCTGTTTTTT. Protein product: CASSQFLLVTGELFF.

The chain joins TRBV28 to TRBJ1-5; D possibly corresponds to TRBD1 (6 bases). Deletions cut 7 bases from V and 6 bases from J, with 13 bases between. The CDR3 covers 13 residues. From germline, CDR1 is MDHEN and CDR2 SYDVKM. The CDR3 spells CASTRGGGQPQHF. The CDR3, as DNA: TGTGCCAGCACAAGGGGAGGGGGTCAGCCCCAGCATTTT.

This clone came up once. The V call is TRBV28, the J call TRBJ2-5, with a possible D match to TRBD1 (5 bases). Germline V CDR1 and CDR2: MDHEN, SYDVKM. The ends were cut back, 4 bases at V and 5 bases at J, with 20 bases in the middle. There are 16 residues in the CDR3. The CDR3 coding sequence is TGTGCCAGCAGTTGGACCCAGGGTGGCCCTGGGGAGACCCAGTACTTC. Translation: CASSWTQGGPGETQYF. The whole variable domain, remainder taken from reference TRBV28 and TRBJ2-5, is DVKVTQSSRYLVKRTGEKVFLECVQDMDHENMFWYRQDPGLGLRLIYFSYDVKMKEKGDIPEGYSVSREKKERFSLILESASTNQTSMYLCASSWTQGGPGETQYFGPGTRLLVL.

The chain carries TRBV15 and TRBJ1-2; tentative D call: TRBD1 (5 bases). V was trimmed by 0 bases and J by 8 bases, leaving 16 bases between them. There are 15 residues in the CDR3. Germline V gene lookup returns CDR1 LNHNV and CDR2 YYDKDF (reference sequence). In DNA form, the CDR3 reads TGTGCCACCAGCAGAGATGCGTATAGGGGAAGGGGCTACACCTTC. It translates to CATSRDAYRGRGYTF.

This chain connects TRBV5-1 to TRBJ1-4, with D maybe TRBD1 (6 bases). Trimming took off 4 bases at V and 5 bases at J, with 15 bases between the two ends. Germline V gene data show CDR1 as SGHRS and CDR2 as YFSETQ. CDR3 length: 15 residues. The CDR3 sequence: CASSVEGGYNEKLFF. The CDR3, as DNA: TGCGCCAGCAGCGTTGAGGGGGGCTACAATGAAAAACTGTTTTTT.

This chain links TRBV27 with TRBJ1-4; D remains ambiguous. CDR1 is MNHEY and CDR2 is SMNVEV in the germline V gene (reference sequence). The V gene lost 5 bases and the J gene lost 1 base, with 11 bases spanning the gap. This CDR3 comprises 15 residues. In DNA form, the CDR3 reads TGTGCCAGCAGTGCCCGATATGAAACTAATGAAAAACTGTTTTTT. It codes for CASSARYETNEKLFF.

This clone was recorded once. The CDR3 reads CASSQGAYNSPLHF. The CDR3, as DNA: TGCGCCAGCAGCCAAGGGGCCTATAATTCACCCCTCCACTTT. The chain employs TRBV4-3 and TRBJ1-6, with D uncertain. Germline CDR1 and CDR2: LGHNA and YSLEER. This CDR3 spans 14 amino acids. V was trimmed by 1 base and J by 2 bases, leaving 3 bases between them.

This chain connects TRBV6-4 to TRBJ1-1; TRBD1 aligns across 8 bases. The V gene end was trimmed by 7 bases and the J gene end by 1 base; junction bases not matched to a gene: 5. Germline V gene data show CDR1 as MRHNA and CDR2 as SNTAGT. The CDR3 sequence is 14 residues long. The CDR3 nucleotides read TGTGCCAGCACCCAGGACAGGGCGAACACTGAAGCTTTCTTT. Its protein product is CASTQDRANTEAFF.